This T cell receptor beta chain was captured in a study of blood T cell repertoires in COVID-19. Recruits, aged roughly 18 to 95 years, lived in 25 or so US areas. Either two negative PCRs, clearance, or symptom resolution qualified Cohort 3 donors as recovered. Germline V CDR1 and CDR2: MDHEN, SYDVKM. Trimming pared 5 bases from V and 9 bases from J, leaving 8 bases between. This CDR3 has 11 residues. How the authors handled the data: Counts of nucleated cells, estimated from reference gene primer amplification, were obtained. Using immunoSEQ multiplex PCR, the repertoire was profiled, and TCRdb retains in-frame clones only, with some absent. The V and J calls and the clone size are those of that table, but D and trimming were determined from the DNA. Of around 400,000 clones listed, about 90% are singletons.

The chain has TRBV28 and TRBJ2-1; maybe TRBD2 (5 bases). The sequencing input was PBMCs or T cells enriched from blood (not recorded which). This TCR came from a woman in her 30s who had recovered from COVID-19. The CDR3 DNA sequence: TGTGCCAGCAGTCCCCGGGGTGAGCAGTTCTTC. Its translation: CASSPRGEQFF.